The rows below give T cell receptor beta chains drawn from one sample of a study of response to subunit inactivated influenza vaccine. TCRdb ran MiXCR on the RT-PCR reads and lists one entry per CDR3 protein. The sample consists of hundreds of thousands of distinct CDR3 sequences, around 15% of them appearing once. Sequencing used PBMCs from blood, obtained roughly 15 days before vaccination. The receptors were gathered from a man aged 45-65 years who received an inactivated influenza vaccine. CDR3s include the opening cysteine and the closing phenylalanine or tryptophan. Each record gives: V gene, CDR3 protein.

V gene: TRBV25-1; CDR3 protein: CASSEAGAQETQYF
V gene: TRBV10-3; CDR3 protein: CAIKGNGNQPQHF
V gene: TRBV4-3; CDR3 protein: CASSQVGRPGANVLTF
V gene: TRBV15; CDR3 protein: CATSKSPGGWDTEAFF
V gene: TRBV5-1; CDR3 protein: CASSLAISPTDTQYF
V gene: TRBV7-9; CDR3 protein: CASSWTGDNEQFF
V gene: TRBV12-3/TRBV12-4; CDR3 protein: CASRPSMGNEQFF
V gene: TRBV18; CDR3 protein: CASSPLPTDEQYF
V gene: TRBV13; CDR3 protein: CASTSYGGSNTDTQYF
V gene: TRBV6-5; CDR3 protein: CASSETSGPSEQYF
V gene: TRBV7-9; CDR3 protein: CASSLSGRWVNF
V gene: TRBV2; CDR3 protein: CAIASGGRVDTQYF
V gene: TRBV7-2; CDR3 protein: CASSTRLARETQYF
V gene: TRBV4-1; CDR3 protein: CASSQLGGRLSTDTQYF
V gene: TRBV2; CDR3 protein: CASQGDRSADTQYF
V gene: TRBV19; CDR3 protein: CASSIVWQNTGELFF
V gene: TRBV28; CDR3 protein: CASKRQGASYEQYF
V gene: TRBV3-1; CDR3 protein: CASSPGPNAETQYF
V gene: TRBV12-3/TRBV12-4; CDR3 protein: CASSFGYSTDTQYF
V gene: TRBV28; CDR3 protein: CASSPTGAYEQYF
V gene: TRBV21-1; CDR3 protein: CASSKAGTGGLGKTEAFF
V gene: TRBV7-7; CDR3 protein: CASSPGTWVLQTQYF
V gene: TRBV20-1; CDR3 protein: CSARVSVRWDEQYF
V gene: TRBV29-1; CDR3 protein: CSVVLRTANTEAFF
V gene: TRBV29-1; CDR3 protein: CSVSRDSKGYEQYF
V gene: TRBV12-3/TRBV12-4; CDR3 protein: CASRATGGGSPLHF
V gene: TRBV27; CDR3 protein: CASSYLLGNEQFF
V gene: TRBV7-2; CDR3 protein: CASTSGTSNRNEQFF
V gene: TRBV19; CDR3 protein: CASSTTGSGQPQHF
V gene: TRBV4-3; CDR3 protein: CASSWESTYNEQFF
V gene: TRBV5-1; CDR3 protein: CASSLAGGPGTDTQYF
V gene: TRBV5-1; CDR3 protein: CASSVDGSYEQYF
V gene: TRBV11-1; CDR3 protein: CASSLGGRILSSYNEQFF
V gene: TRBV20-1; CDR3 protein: CSARTLGFLYEQYF
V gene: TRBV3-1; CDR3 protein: CASSPTTKGLEQYF
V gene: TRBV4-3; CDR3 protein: CASSQNRGTDTQYF
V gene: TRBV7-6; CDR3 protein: CASSFVGDSEQYF
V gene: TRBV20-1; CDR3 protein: CSARTGVRTGELFF
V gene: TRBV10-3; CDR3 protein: CAISPGTGGNQPQHF
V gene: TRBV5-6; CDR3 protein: CASSLGSGRARETQYF